Listed here are 2 T cell receptor beta chains from one sample, sequenced in a study of cytomegalovirus exposure and HLA in healthy donors. The PCR made use of 60 Vbeta and 13 Jbeta primers. Using immunoSEQ multiplex PCR, the repertoire was profiled, and TCRdb retains in-frame clones only, with some absent. In the table there are 160,000 or so clones, 60% to 85% of which are singletons. The material sequenced was PBMCs. These receptor sequences come from a middle-aged man in good health and CMV-seronegative.

The V and J genes are TRBV7-2 and TRBJ1-3, with D possibly TRBD1 on 6 matching bases. The CDR3 length is 15 residues. Trimming pared 5 bases from V and 4 bases from J, leaving 15 bases between. CDR1 and CDR2 (germline): SGHTA, FQGNSA. CDR3 residues: CASSLREQGGNTIYF. The CDR3 DNA sequence: TGTGCCAGCAGCCTAAGGGAACAGGGAGGAAACACCATATATTTT.

The rearrangement uses TRBV5-4 and TRBJ2-2, with D possibly being TRBD1 (6 bases). Looked up from germline, CDR1 is SGHNT and CDR2 is YYREEE (reference sequence). CDR3 length equals 15 residues. Trimming cost V 0 bases and J 4 bases, with 10 bases left between them. CDR3 loop: CASSLGGGATGELFF. The CDR3 region has the DNA TGTGCCAGCAGCTTGGGTGGGGGCGCCACCGGGGAGCTGTTTTTT.